This T cell receptor beta chain originates from a study of memory CD4+ T cells and cytomegalovirus serostatus. Germline V gene data show CDR1 as SEHNR and CDR2 as FQNEAQ (reference sequence). V lost 5 bases and J 6 bases, leaving 20 bases between the germline ends. CDR3 length: 15 residues. Profiled with immunoSEQ multiplex PCR; TCRdb holds only in-frame clones, not every one. Of about 82,000 clones in the sample, around 80% were seen once. The sort gate was single viable CD3+CD4+CD8-CD45RO+ cells for memory CD4+ T cells. The chain links TRBV7-9 to TRBJ2-7, with D possibly called TRBD1 or TRBD2 (6 bases each). Specimen: memory CD4+ T cells from blood. The sequence derives from an adult in good health and CMV-seronegative. CDR3 in amino acids: CASSPWGRGVAEQYF. The DNA of the CDR3 is TGTGCCAGCAGCCCGTGGGGGCGGGGAGTGGCCGAGCAGTACTTC.